This TCR beta chain was sequenced in a study of memory CD4+ T cells and cytomegalovirus serostatus. General study points: Each of 55 to 80 CMV-associated TCRbeta sequences occurred in one to five individuals.

Germline-derived CDR1 and CDR2 are GTSNPN and SVGIG (reference sequence). This CDR3 spans 15 amino acids. V was pared by 4 bases and J by 6 bases, with 14 bases of the junction left unmatched. A note on this clone: Its antigen is not identified.

The assay was immunoSEQ multiplex PCR, and TCRdb's table has in-frame clones only and misses some. The table includes about 80,000 clones, approximately 80% detected once. The sort gate was single viable CD3+CD4+CD8-CD45RO+ cells for memory CD4+ T cells. Sequences were obtained from memory CD4+ T cells from blood. This receptor was taken from an adult in good health and CMV-seronegative. The chain carries TRBV30 and TRBJ1-2; 7 nucleotides line up with TRBD1. Here the CDR3 reads CAWTPATGPFHGYTF. Written as DNA, the CDR3 is TGTGCCTGGACCCCCGCGACAGGGCCATTCCATGGCTACACCTTC.